This T cell receptor (beta chain) is from a study of blood T cell repertoires in COVID-19. Study-level information: Sources were T cells, B-cell-depleted T cells, or PBMCs; the material itself was cDNA or gDNA.

V was pared by 9 bases and J by 0 bases, with 17 bases between. The length of the CDR3 is 15 residues. The assay was immunoSEQ multiplex PCR, and TCRdb's table has in-frame clones only and misses some. The table records fewer than 350,000 clones, about 86% of them present only once. This clone was seen only a few times. V is TRBV23-1 and J is TRBJ1-2; no definite D call. TRBV23-1 is filed as an ORF, its function uncertain. The sample taken for sequencing was peripheral blood. The origin of this receptor is a woman aged 55-69 years with active or convalescent COVID-19. In nucleotides, the CDR3 is TGCGCCAGTACCTGTCGGGGTGAGGCTAACTATGGCTACACCTTC. Translation: CASTCRGEANYGYTF.